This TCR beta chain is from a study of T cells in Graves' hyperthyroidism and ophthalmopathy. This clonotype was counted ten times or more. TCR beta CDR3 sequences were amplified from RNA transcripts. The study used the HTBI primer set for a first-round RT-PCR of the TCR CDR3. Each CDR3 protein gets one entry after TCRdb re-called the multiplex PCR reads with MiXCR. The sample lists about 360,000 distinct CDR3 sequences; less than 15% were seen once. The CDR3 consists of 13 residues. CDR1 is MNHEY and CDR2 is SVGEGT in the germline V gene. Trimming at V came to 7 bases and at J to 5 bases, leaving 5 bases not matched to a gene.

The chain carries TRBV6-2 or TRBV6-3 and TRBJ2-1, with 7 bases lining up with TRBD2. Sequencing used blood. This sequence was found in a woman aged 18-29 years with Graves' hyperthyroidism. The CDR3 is CASKTSDHNEQFF. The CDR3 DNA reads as TGTGCCAGCAAAACTAGCGACCACAATGAGCAGTTCTTC.